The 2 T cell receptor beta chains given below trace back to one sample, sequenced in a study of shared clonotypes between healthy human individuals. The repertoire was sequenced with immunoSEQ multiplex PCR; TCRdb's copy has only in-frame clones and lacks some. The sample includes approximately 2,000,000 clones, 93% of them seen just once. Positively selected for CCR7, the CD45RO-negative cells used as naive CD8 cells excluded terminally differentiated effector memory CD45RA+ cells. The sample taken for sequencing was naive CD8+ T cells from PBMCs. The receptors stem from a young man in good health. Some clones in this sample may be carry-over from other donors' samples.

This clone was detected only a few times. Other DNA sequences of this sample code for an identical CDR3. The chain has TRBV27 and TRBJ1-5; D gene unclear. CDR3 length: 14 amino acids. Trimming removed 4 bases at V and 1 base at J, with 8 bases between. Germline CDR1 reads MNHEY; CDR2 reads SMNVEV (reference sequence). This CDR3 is CASSSSGSNQPQHF. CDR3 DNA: TGTGCCAGCAGTTCTAGTGGCAGCAATCAGCCCCAGCATTTT.

CDR3 DNA: TGTGCCAGCAGTCCCGGGACAAGCGTCTACGAGCAGTACTTC. Its translation is CASSPGTSVYEQYF. The chain links TRBV5-6 to TRBJ2-7; weak D call: TRBD1 (6 bases). The V and J ends lost 5 bases and 3 bases respectively, with 15 bases between them. The germline V gene encodes CDR1 SGHDT and CDR2 YYEEEE. The CDR3 has 14 residues.